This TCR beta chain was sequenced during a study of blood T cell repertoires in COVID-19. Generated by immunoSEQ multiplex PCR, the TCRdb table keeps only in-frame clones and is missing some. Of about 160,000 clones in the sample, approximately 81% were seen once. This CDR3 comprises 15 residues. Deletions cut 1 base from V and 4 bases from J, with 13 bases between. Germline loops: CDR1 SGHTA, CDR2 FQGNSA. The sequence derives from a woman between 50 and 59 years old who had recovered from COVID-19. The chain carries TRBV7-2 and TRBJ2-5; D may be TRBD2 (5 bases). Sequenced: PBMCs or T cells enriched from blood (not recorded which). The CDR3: CASSLGVGIIETQYF. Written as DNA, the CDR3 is TGTGCCAGCAGCTTAGGGGTCGGGATAATAGAGACCCAGTACTTC.